Shown below are 9 T cell receptor beta chains from a single sample sequenced in a study of cytomegalovirus exposure and HLA in healthy donors. PCR used 60 Vbeta primers and 13 Jbeta primers. The table came from immunoSEQ multiplex PCR; TCRdb's copy has only in-frame clones and leaves some out. The sample includes about 120,000 clones, roughly three quarters of them seen just once. Material for sequencing was PBMCs. All receptors derive from a man under 40 in good health and CMV-seropositive.

For the CDR3, the DNA is TGTGCCACCCTTGCCACTTTCGACATAACTGAAGCTTTCTTT. Protein product: CATLATFDITEAFF. The rearrangement links TRBV19 to TRBJ1-1; D gene ambiguous. Trimming shortened V by 10 bases and J by 5 bases, and 20 bases separated the two germline ends. The CDR3 covers 14 residues. Germline assignment: CDR1 LNHDA and CDR2 SQIVND (reference sequence).

The chain couples TRBV7-3 to TRBJ2-1, with TRBD2 matching over 12 bases. CDR1 is SGHTA and CDR2 is FQGTGA in the germline V gene. Unmatched junction bases numbered 9, after V lost 3 bases and J lost 0 bases. This CDR3 comprises 19 residues. The CDR3 nucleotides read TGTGCCAGCAGCTTGGCGGGACTAGCGGGCCAAAGCTCCTACAATGAGCAGTTCTTC. It encodes CASSLAGLAGQSSYNEQFF.

V is TRBV7-9 and J is TRBJ1-5; weak D call: TRBD1 (6 bases). Germline V gene lookup returns CDR1 SEHNR and CDR2 FQNEAQ (reference sequence). Trimming shortened V by 6 bases and J by 6 bases, and 15 bases separated the two germline ends. The CDR3 contains 14 residues. The CDR3 DNA follows: TGTGCCAGCAGGGCACAGGGTACTAGTCAGCCCCAGCATTTT. It translates to CASRAQGTSQPQHF.

J is TRBJ2-7 and V is TRBV5-1; 10 bases are a match to TRBD1. V lost 0 bases and J lost 2; bases outside the gene matches: 5. There are 16 residues in the CDR3. CDR1 SGHRS and CDR2 YFSETQ come from the germline V gene. The CDR3 sequence is CASSLGPGQGTYEQYF. The DNA for the CDR3 is TGCGCCAGCAGCTTGGGCCCGGGACAGGGGACCTACGAGCAGTACTTC.

This clone has only a few counts. V and J are TRBV28 and TRBJ1-2, with D possibly being TRBD1 (6 bases). Germline-derived CDR1 and CDR2 are MDHEN and SYDVKM. CDR3 length: 14 residues. Trimming took off 5 bases at V and 5 bases at J, with 15 bases between the two ends. The DNA of the CDR3 is TGTGCCAGCAGTCCCGGACAGCAGGGATATGGCTACACCTTC. It yields the protein CASSPGQQGYGYTF.

The chain combines TRBV2 with TRBJ1-1, with D tentatively TRBD1 (5 bases). Germline CDR1 reads SNHLY; CDR2 reads FYNNEI. The V end was cut by 8 bases, the J end by 4 bases, with 23 bases between. This CDR3 is built from 16 residues. This chain's CDR3 is CASPPPYGGWSTEAFF. The CDR3, as DNA: TGTGCCAGCCCTCCCCCTTACGGGGGTTGGAGCACTGAAGCTTTCTTT.

The chain uses TRBV13 and TRBJ1-1; perhaps TRBD1 as D (5 bases). This CDR3 contains 17 residues. V was pared by 3 bases and J by 0 bases, with 17 bases between. Germline V lookup: CDR1 PRHDT, CDR2 FYEKMQ (reference sequence). This CDR3 is CASSLNPGNRVNTEAFF. The CDR3 coding sequence is TGTGCCAGCAGCTTGAATCCAGGGAATAGGGTGAACACTGAAGCTTTCTTT.

The gene calls are TRBV28 and TRBJ1-2; 9 bases line up with TRBD1. Germline trimming cut 3 bases from V and 4 bases from J; bases unmatched to any gene: 3. Germline V gives CDR1 MDHEN, CDR2 SYDVKM. The CDR3 runs 14 residues. This chain's CDR3 is CASSLGQGLYGYTF. As DNA, the CDR3 is TGTGCCAGCAGTTTGGGACAGGGCCTCTATGGCTACACCTTC.

CDR3 in amino acids: CASSLRQGAYEQYF. In DNA form, the CDR3 reads TGCGCCAGCAGCCTTCGACAGGGGGCCTACGAGCAGTACTTC. J is TRBJ2-7 and V is TRBV5-1, with 9 bases identical to TRBD1. Unmatched junction bases numbered 4, after V lost 4 bases and J lost 2 bases. The germline V gene encodes CDR1 SGHRS and CDR2 YFSETQ. The CDR3 totals 14 residues.